The 5 T cell receptor beta chains listed next were all sequenced from one sample in a study of T cell repertoires in cytomegalovirus infection. MiXCR was run by TCRdb on the reads, yielding one entry per CDR3 protein. The table records some 940,000 distinct CDR3 sequences, roughly 30% of them present only once. These receptors are not linked to any known antigen. The starting material was cultured CD8+ T cells from PBMCs, obtained from culture after CMV antigen stimulation. The receptors shown here come from a human donor in good health (CMV status not recorded). Some clones in this sample may be carry-over from other donors' samples.

V gene TRBV7-9 combines with J gene TRBJ2-5; TRBD2 aligns across 7 bases. Germline V CDR1 and CDR2: SEHNR, FQNEAQ (reference sequence). The CDR3 consists of 12 residues. The J segment lost 2 bases and the V segment lost 10 bases, leaving 4 bases of the junction unmatched. The CDR3: CATLGLQETQYF. CDR3 sequence (DNA): TGTGCCACCCTGGGACTACAAGAGACCCAGTACTTC.

This clonotype came up many times. The junction shows a germline mismatch at one end, possibly a read error. The chain couples TRBV12-3 or TRBV12-4 to TRBJ2-5, with 8 bases identical to TRBD2. The CDR3 is 15 amino acids. The CDR3 reads CASSLAGRGQETQYF. In nucleotides, the CDR3 is TGTGCCAGCAGCTTAGCGGGGAGGGGACAAGAGACCCAGTACTTC.

To note about this clonotype: A much larger clone sits a single nucleotide away, making a read error possible. The V gene is TRBV12-5, the J gene TRBJ1-3; 9 bases are shared with TRBD1. After removal of 3 bases from V and 0 bases from J, the junction contained 12 bases not matched to a gene. The CDR3 is 19 amino acids. Germline values: CDR1 LGHNT, CDR2 FRNRAP. The CDR3 nucleotides read TGTGCTAGTGGTTTTATTTATCAGGGACAGGGAAGCTCTGGAAACACCATATATTTT. Protein product: CASGFIYQGQGSSGNTIYF.

The chain combines TRBV6-1 with TRBJ1-5; D is unclear. The CDR3 has 17 residues. With 7 bases removed from V and 2 bases from J, the gap between germline ends came to 21 bases. From germline, CDR1 is MNHNS and CDR2 SASEGT. CDR3: CASTPTGSPVGNQPQHF. In DNA, the CDR3 is TGTGCCAGCACCCCAACGGGAAGCCCTGTGGGCAATCAGCCCCAGCATTTT.

This chain links TRBV11-3 with TRBJ2-7; D is uncertain. This CDR3 has 16 amino acids. V lost 2 bases and J 0 bases, leaving 14 bases between the germline ends. CDR1 SGHNT and CDR2 YENEEA come from the germline V gene. CDR3 in DNA: TGTGCCAGCAGCTTAATTGAGGCCATGGTCTCCTACGAGCAGTACGTC. Its protein is CASSLIEAMVSYEQYV.